The clone carrying this TCR beta chain has more than one count but fewer than ten. Its target is not known. Method: immunoSEQ multiplex PCR; TCRdb's copy keeps in-frame clones and lacks some. Here the sample spans some 90,000 clones, 91% being singletons. Enrollment shut out patients with autoimmune disease history or systemic immunosuppression. These data come from a study of OX40 agonist ivuxolimab in advanced cancers. Study in general: An anti-OX40 (CD134) antibody with agonistic activity, ivuxolimab, was administered to patients. Prior anti-PD-1, anti-PD-L1 or anti-CTLA-4 therapy was allowed; roughly 40% had some.

Trimming took 4 bases from V and 12 from J, leaving 13 bases between them. The CDR3 length is 11 residues. CDR1 and CDR2 from the germline V gene are SQVTM and ANQGSEA. Study results and limitations: The study observed clonal expansion of CD4+ and CD8+ blood T cells by week 6 at 0.1 to 3.0 mg/kg.

The sample was CD4+ or CD8+ T cells sorted from blood, taken in a trial of the OX40 agonist ivuxolimab. The TCR comes from an adult with an advanced solid tumor such as melanoma, head and neck, liver or kidney cancer. This chain uses TRBV29-1 with TRBJ1-5; D is uncertain. The CDR3, as DNA: TGCAGCGTTGGGCGGGGTACGGACCAGCATTTT. The encoded protein is CSVGRGTDQHF. The full variable domain, with the rest looked up from reference TRBV29-1 and TRBJ1-5, is SAVISQKPSRDICQRGTSLTIQCQVDSQVTMMFWYRQQPGQSLTLIATANQGSEATYESGFVIDKFPISRPNLTFSTLTVSNMSPEDSSIYLCSVGRGTDQHFGDGTRLSIL.